The sequence of this TCR beta chain was determined in a study of blood T cell repertoires in COVID-19. Original handling: By means of reference gene primer amplification, nucleated cell counts were estimated. Profiling relied on immunoSEQ multiplex PCR, and the TCRdb table lists in-frame clones only, not all of them. The V and J calls and the clone size are those of that table, but D and trimming were determined from the DNA. The table has 300,000 or so clones, about nine tenths seen once. The source material was PBMCs or T cells enriched from blood (not recorded which). This TCR was sampled from a woman aged 25 to 45 who had recovered from COVID-19.

The CDR3 loop is CASSLVFRGAQETQYF. CDR3 nucleotide sequence: TGTGCCAGCAGCTTAGTTTTCAGGGGGGCTCAAGAGACCCAGTACTTC. The J gene is TRBJ2-5, the V gene TRBV7-2, with D possibly being TRBD1 (7 bases). Trimming removed 1 base from V and 2 bases from J, with 14 bases in between. Germline V gene data show CDR1 as SGHTA and CDR2 as FQGNSA. This CDR3 contains 16 residues.